Listed below are T cell receptor beta chains from one sample, sequenced in a study of control samples from healthy donors and cancer patients. Data came from immunoSEQ multiplex PCR; TCRdb stores just in-frame clones and leaves some out. The table records 200,000 or so clones, about 94% of them present only once. The sequencing sample was made of blood. All receptors come from a man in his fifties or sixties in good health. Each CDR3 is given with its conserved first and last residue. The order of the fields is V gene, clone size, D gene, J gene, CDR3 DNA, CDR3 protein. A D gene is named only where the DNA matches it firmly. Clone size is shown for a subset of rows, as once, few, many or a class of expanded clone.

v_call: TRBV9; clone_size: .; d_call: .; j_call: TRBJ1-4; cdr3_nt: TGTGCCAGCAGCGTAGCTCGTGGACCGGCAACTAATGAAAAACTGTTTTTT; cdr3_aa: CASSVARGPATNEKLFF
v_call: TRBV19; clone_size: once; d_call: TRBD2; j_call: TRBJ2-2; cdr3_nt: TGTGCCAGTAGTACCCCGGGAGGCGGGGAGCTGTTTTTT; cdr3_aa: CASSTPGGGELFF
v_call: TRBV4-1; clone_size: few; d_call: .; j_call: TRBJ1-2; cdr3_nt: TGCGCCAGCAGCCAAACAGGAGGGTTGAACTATGGCTACACCTTC; cdr3_aa: CASSQTGGLNYGYTF
v_call: TRBV6-5; clone_size: .; d_call: .; j_call: TRBJ1-2; cdr3_nt: TGTGCCAGCAGTAAGTCGAAAGGACCCTACGGCTACACCTTC; cdr3_aa: CASSKSKGPYGYTF
v_call: TRBV15; clone_size: .; d_call: .; j_call: TRBJ1-3; cdr3_nt: TGTGCCACCAGCAGAGACGGAGGGAAGTCTTGGGACACCATATATTTT; cdr3_aa: CATSRDGGKSWDTIYF
v_call: TRBV5-3; clone_size: .; d_call: TRBD1; j_call: TRBJ2-3; cdr3_nt: TGTGCCAGAAGCTTGTCCCTCCGGGCACGGGACAGGGGGCGGCCAGATACGCAGTATTTT; cdr3_aa: CARSLSLRARDRGRPDTQYF
v_call: TRBV5-1; clone_size: once; d_call: .; j_call: TRBJ1-1; cdr3_nt: TGCGCCAGCAGCTTACAGGGTATGAACACTGAAGCTTTCTTT; cdr3_aa: CASSLQGMNTEAFF
v_call: TRBV6-5; clone_size: .; d_call: .; j_call: TRBJ1-6; cdr3_nt: TGTGCCAGCAGTTACGTAGACGGCCCGGTACCCCTCCACTTT; cdr3_aa: CASSYVDGPVPLHF
v_call: TRBV5-4; clone_size: .; d_call: TRBD2; j_call: TRBJ2-1; cdr3_nt: TGTGCCAGCAGTTACCACTTGGCGGGGGAGGATGAGCAGTTCTTC; cdr3_aa: CASSYHLAGEDEQFF
v_call: TRBV5-1; clone_size: .; d_call: TRBD2; j_call: TRBJ2-7; cdr3_nt: TGCGCCAGCAGCCCGGAAGCGGGGGGAGCCTACGAGCAGTACTTC; cdr3_aa: CASSPEAGGAYEQYF
v_call: TRBV5-6; clone_size: .; d_call: .; j_call: TRBJ1-1; cdr3_nt: TGTGCCAGCAGCTTGGGACAGCTTTCTGAAGCTTTCTTT; cdr3_aa: CASSLGQLSEAFF
v_call: TRBV5-4; clone_size: .; d_call: .; j_call: TRBJ2-3; cdr3_nt: TGTGCCAGCAGCGCAACTAGTTACGGCACAGATACGCAGTATTTT; cdr3_aa: CASSATSYGTDTQYF